The rows below give T cell receptor beta chains drawn from one sample of a study of cytomegalovirus exposure and HLA in healthy donors. Clones were sequenced by immunoSEQ multiplex PCR, and TCRdb holds only the in-frame ones, with some missing. The sample carries 95,000 to 150,000 clones, about 96% recorded once. What was sequenced was PBMCs. The source of these receptors is a man aged 18 to 29 in good health and CMV-seronegative. Each CDR3 is given with its conserved first and last residue. The order of the fields is V gene, J gene, clone size, D gene, CDR3 protein, CDR3 DNA. D genes are given only for firm matches. Clone size is stated in some rows and not others, as once, few, many or a class when expanded.

>TRBV6-4|TRBJ2-3|-|-
CASKKNLPFHTQYF
TGTGCCAGCAAAAAAAATCTTCCGTTCCATACGCAGTATTTT
>TRBV4-1|TRBJ2-2|-|-
CASSQGELLGGAGELFF
TGCGCCAGCAGCCAAGGCGAACTGTTAGGAGGCGCCGGGGAGCTGTTTTTT
>TRBV6-5|TRBJ2-7|-|TRBD1
CASSKRQGNSDEQYF
TGTGCCAGCAGTAAACGACAGGGGAATAGCGACGAGCAGTACTTC
>TRBV19|TRBJ1-2|-|-
CASSIRQGTNHYGYTF
TGTGCCAGTAGTATCCGCCAAGGGACTAACCACTATGGCTACACCTTC
>TRBV4-3|TRBJ1-1|-|-
CASSQDSLSNTEAFF
TGCGCCAGCAGCCAAGATAGTCTATCGAACACTGAAGCTTTCTTT
>TRBV13|TRBJ2-2|-|-
CASSLGRGGELFF
TGTGCCAGCAGCTTAGGCCGGGGCGGGGAGCTGTTTTTT
>TRBV19|TRBJ2-7|-|TRBD1
CASRYDRDSYEQYF
TGTGCCAGTAGATATGACAGGGACTCCTACGAGCAGTACTTC
>TRBV7-9|TRBJ1-2|-|-
CASSPRYGNYGYTF
TGTGCCAGCAGCCCCCGGTACGGTAACTATGGCTACACCTTC
>TRBV21-1|TRBJ2-7|once|-
CASSKVSREQYF
TGTGCCAGCAGCAAAGTCTCGCGCGAGCAGTACTTC
>TRBV19|TRBJ1-5|-|-
CASSIVVDSNQPQHF
TGTGCCAGTAGTATAGTAGTAGATAGCAATCAGCCCCAGCATTTT
>TRBV30|TRBJ2-2|-|-
CAWSVGSAGELFF
TGTGCCTGGAGTGTCGGTAGTGCCGGGGAGCTGTTTTTT
>TRBV6-5|TRBJ2-2|-|-
CASSYGEGFNTGELFF
TGTGCCAGCAGTTACGGAGAAGGCTTTAACACCGGGGAGCTGTTTTTT
>TRBV11-2|TRBJ2-7|-|-
CATVFAGNYEQYF
TGTGCCACCGTCTTCGCGGGTAACTACGAGCAGTACTTC
>TRBV4-1|TRBJ2-7|-|TRBD2
CASSQGLAGVLYEQYF
TGCGCCAGCAGCCAGGGACTAGCGGGAGTCCTCTACGAGCAGTACTTC
>TRBV11-2|TRBJ2-3|-|-
CASSLEQGIPDTQYF
TGTGCCAGCAGCTTAGAACAGGGAATCCCAGATACGCAGTATTTT
>TRBV15|TRBJ2-7|once|-
CATSLEGIPYEQYF
TGTGCCACCAGTCTGGAGGGAATACCTTACGAGCAGTACTTC
>TRBV18|TRBJ1-2|-|TRBD1
CATSSEGAGGYTF
TGTGCCACCTCCTCCGAGGGGGCCGGCGGCTACACCTTC
>TRBV28|TRBJ2-6|-|TRBD1
CASSPGQSKSGANVLTF
TGTGCCAGCAGTCCGGGACAGTCCAAATCTGGGGCCAACGTCCTGACTTTC
>TRBV28|TRBJ1-2|-|-
CASSFLQAYGYTF
TGTGCCAGCAGTTTTCTTCAGGCCTATGGCTACACCTTC
>TRBV4-2|TRBJ2-1|-|-
CASSQERAGPRNEQFF
TGTGCCAGCAGCCAAGAGAGGGCGGGACCACGCAATGAGCAGTTCTTC
>TRBV4-2|TRBJ2-3|-|-
CASSLQTGLGGGTDTQYF
TGTGCCAGCAGCCTACAAACTGGGCTAGGAGGGGGCACAGATACGCAGTATTTT
>TRBV5-1|TRBJ1-3|-|TRBD1
CASSWSSRGLSGNTIYF
TGCGCCAGCAGCTGGTCCTCCAGGGGGCTATCTGGAAACACCATATATTTT
>TRBV7-9|TRBJ2-1|-|-
CASSSHGHNEQFF
TGTGCCAGCAGCTCTCACGGTCACAATGAGCAGTTCTTC
>TRBV4-1|TRBJ1-2|-|-
CASSQARQAIANYGYTF
TGCGCCAGCAGCCAAGCTCGACAGGCCATAGCTAACTATGGCTACACCTTC
>TRBV7-3|TRBJ2-2|-|TRBD2
CASSPPGGLAGELFF
TGTGCCAGCAGCCCCCCGGGGGGTTTGGCCGGGGAGCTGTTTTTT
>TRBV2|TRBJ2-6|-|-
CASSRGSGANVLTF
TGTGCCAGCAGCCGGGGGTCTGGGGCCAACGTCCTGACTTTC
>TRBV29-1|TRBJ1-2|-|-
CSVEDEGGGGYTF
TGCAGCGTTGAAGATGAAGGGGGTGGTGGCTACACCTTC
>TRBV15|TRBJ2-2|-|-
CATSRGTTTNTGELFF
TGTGCCACCAGCAGAGGTACCACAACGAACACCGGGGAGCTGTTTTTT
>TRBV7-9|TRBJ2-7|-|TRBD1
CASSHQGDYEQYF
TGTGCCAGCAGCCATCAGGGGGACTACGAGCAGTACTTC
>TRBV7-9|TRBJ1-3|-|TRBD1
CASSRQGIGHTIYF
TGTGCCAGCAGCCGACAGGGTATCGGGCACACCATATATTTT
>TRBV21-1|TRBJ2-1|-|-
CASSKGTGTSGNSYNEQFF
TGTGCCAGCAGCAAAGGCACCGGGACTAGCGGGAACTCCTACAATGAGCAGTTCTTC
>TRBV7-2|TRBJ2-5|-|TRBD1
CASSSGQGGAQETQYF
TGTGCCAGCAGCTCGGGACAGGGTGGAGCCCAAGAGACCCAGTACTTC
>TRBV6-1|TRBJ2-7|-|-
CASTIGGAGEQYF
TGTGCCAGCACCATAGGGGGAGCTGGGGAGCAGTACTTC
>TRBV11-1|TRBJ2-3|-|TRBD2
CASSLRLAGNTDTQYF
TGTGCCAGCAGCCTTAGACTAGCGGGAAACACAGATACGCAGTATTTT
>TRBV11-2|TRBJ2-7|-|-
CASSTNYEQYF
TGTGCCAGCAGCACAAACTACGAGCAGTACTTC
>TRBV9|TRBJ2-5|-|TRBD2
CASSVTSGSETQYF
TGTGCCAGCAGCGTGACTAGCGGGAGTGAGACCCAGTACTTC
>TRBV28|TRBJ2-3|-|-
CASSPPQGTDTQYF
TGTGCCAGCAGTCCGCCACAGGGCACAGATACGCAGTATTTT
>TRBV6-4|TRBJ2-1|-|TRBD2
CASSSGTSAAEQFF
TGTGCCAGCAGTTCCGGGACTAGCGCTGCCGAGCAGTTCTTC
>TRBV19|TRBJ2-3|-|TRBD2
CASSISLAGAQKATQYF
TGTGCCAGTAGTATATCGCTAGCGGGAGCCCAAAAGGCGACGCAGTATTTT
>TRBV6-1|TRBJ2-7|-|TRBD2
CASSDIAGGTYEQYF
TGTGCCAGCAGTGATATAGCGGGAGGGACCTACGAGCAGTACTTC
>TRBV4-1|TRBJ2-7|-|TRBD2
CASSQGTSGRYEQYF
TGCGCCAGCAGCCAAGGGACTAGCGGGAGGTACGAGCAGTACTTC
>TRBV15|TRBJ1-1|-|TRBD1
CATTPGQGATEAFF
TGTGCCACCACCCCGGGACAGGGGGCAACTGAAGCTTTCTTT
>TRBV7-9|TRBJ2-7|-|-
CASSSAPGGGGPREQYF
TGTGCCAGCAGCTCTGCCCCAGGAGGGGGAGGGCCGAGGGAGCAGTACTTC
>TRBV7-9|TRBJ1-5|few|TRBD1
CASSGGQGLDQPQHF
TGTGCCAGCAGCGGTGGACAGGGCTTGGATCAGCCCCAGCATTTT